This record concerns one TCR beta chain sequence. The V and J ends lost 3 bases and 7 bases respectively, with 19 bases between them. The length of the CDR3 is 15 residues. Per germline, CDR1 MDHEN and CDR2 SYDVKM. What was amplified from RNA transcripts were TCR beta CDR3 regions. The HTBI primer set was used in a first-round RT-PCR of the TCR CDR3. TCRdb independently ran MiXCR on the multiplex PCR reads; one entry per CDR3 protein. The sample gives approximately 620,000 distinct CDR3 sequences, approximately 15% of which show up once; less than 6% is in the top ten. The sample belongs to a study of T cells in Graves' hyperthyroidism and ophthalmopathy.

This chain connects TRBV28 to TRBJ2-7; perhaps TRBD1 as D (5 bases). The specimen sequenced was blood. This sequence originates from a woman in her 30s with Graves' hyperthyroidism that later progressed to Graves' ophthalmopathy. As DNA, the CDR3 is TGTGCCAGCAGTTTCTCGGACAAGGGCTTTGGTGAGCAGTACTTC. Protein product: CASSFSDKGFGEQYF. Based on the CDR3 plus reference TRBV28 and TRBJ2-7, the full variable domain is DVKVTQSSRYLVKRTGEKVFLECVQDMDHENMFWYRQDPGLGLRLIYFSYDVKMKEKGDIPEGYSVSREKKERFSLILESASTNQTSMYLCASSFSDKGFGEQYFGPGTRLTVT.